This T cell receptor beta chain comes out of a study of blood T cell repertoires in COVID-19. Whole-study context: Whether acute or convalescent, the COVID-19 samples came from the United States, Italy and Spain. The analysed material was cDNA or gDNA that came from T cells, B-cell-depleted T cells, or PBMCs.

Methods used by the authors: Amplification with reference gene primers provided the estimates of nucleated cell counts. Generated by immunoSEQ multiplex PCR, the TCRdb table keeps only in-frame clones and is missing some. V and J calls and clone size come straight from that table; D and trimming were deduced from the DNA. Found here are a few hundred thousand clones, around 90% of them singletons; the top ten hold roughly 5.6%. Patients at the Seattle site were enrolled during active infection and followed longitudinally. This CDR3 region has 14 residues. V dropped 0 bases and J dropped 6 bases, with 9 bases sitting between them. Germline V lookup: CDR1 MGHRA, CDR2 YSYEKL.

Sequencing was carried out using peripheral blood. The chain has TRBV4-1 and TRBJ1-5; the D gene is possibly TRBD1 (5 bases). The source of this sequence is a woman aged 60-75 years with COVID-19, enrolled during active disease. The chain's CDR3 is CASSQEGQVQPQHF. The CDR3 DNA follows: TGCGCCAGCAGCCAAGAGGGGCAGGTTCAGCCCCAGCATTTT.